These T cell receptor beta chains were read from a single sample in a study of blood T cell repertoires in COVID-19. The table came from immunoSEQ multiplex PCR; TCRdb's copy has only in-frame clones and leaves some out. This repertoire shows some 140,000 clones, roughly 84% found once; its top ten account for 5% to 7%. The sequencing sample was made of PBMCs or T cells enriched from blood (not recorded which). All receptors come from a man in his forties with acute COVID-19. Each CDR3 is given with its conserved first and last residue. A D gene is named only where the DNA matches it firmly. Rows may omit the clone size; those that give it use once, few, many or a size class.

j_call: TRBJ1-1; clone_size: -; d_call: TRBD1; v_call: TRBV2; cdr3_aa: CASMGQEERNTEAFF; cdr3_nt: TGTGCCAGCATGGGACAGGAGGAGCGGAACACTGAAGCTTTCTTT
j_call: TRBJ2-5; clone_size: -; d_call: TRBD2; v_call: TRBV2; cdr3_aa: CASSGLAGVRETQYF; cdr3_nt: TGTGCCAGCAGTGGACTAGCGGGAGTTCGGGAGACCCAGTACTTC
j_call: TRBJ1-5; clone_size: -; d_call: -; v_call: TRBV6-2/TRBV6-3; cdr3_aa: CASSYPGGLGNQPQHF; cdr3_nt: TGTGCCAGCAGTTACCCCGGGGGTCTGGGAAATCAGCCCCAGCATTTT
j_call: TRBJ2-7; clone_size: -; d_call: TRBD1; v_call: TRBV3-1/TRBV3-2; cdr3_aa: CASRGDSSYEQYF; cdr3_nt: TGTGCCAGCAGGGGGGACAGCTCCTACGAGCAGTACTTC
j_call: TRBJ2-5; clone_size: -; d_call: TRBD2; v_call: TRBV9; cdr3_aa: CASSASGLAGAETQYF; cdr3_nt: TGTGCCAGCAGCGCCTCGGGACTAGCGGGAGCGGAGACCCAGTACTTC
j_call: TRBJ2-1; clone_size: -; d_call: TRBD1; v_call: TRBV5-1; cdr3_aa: CASKLRTGTGNEQFF; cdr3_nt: TGCGCCAGCAAGCTAAGGACAGGGACGGGCAATGAGCAGTTCTTC
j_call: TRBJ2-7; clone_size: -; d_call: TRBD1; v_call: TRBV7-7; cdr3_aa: CASSMGQVGEQYF; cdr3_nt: TGTGCCAGCAGCATGGGACAGGTCGGCGAGCAGTACTTC
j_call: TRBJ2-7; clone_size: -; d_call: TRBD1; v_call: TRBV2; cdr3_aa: CASRQGASSYEQYF; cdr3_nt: TGTGCCAGCAGGCAGGGGGCTAGCAGCTACGAGCAGTACTTC
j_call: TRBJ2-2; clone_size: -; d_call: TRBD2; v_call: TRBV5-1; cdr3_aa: CASSPGTSGTTGELFF; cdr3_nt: TGCGCCAGCAGCCCAGGGACTAGCGGGACCACCGGGGAGCTGTTTTTT
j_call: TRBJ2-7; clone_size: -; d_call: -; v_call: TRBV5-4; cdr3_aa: CASSLDQASSYEQYF; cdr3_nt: TGTGCCAGCAGCTTGGATCAGGCGAGCTCCTACGAGCAGTACTTC
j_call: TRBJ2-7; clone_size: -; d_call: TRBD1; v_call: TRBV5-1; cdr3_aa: CASSTSPGQGTHEQYF; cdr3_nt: TGCGCCAGCAGCACCTCTCCGGGACAGGGGACCCACGAGCAGTACTTC
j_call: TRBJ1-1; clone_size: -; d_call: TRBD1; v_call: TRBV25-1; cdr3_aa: CASRITGVNTEAFF; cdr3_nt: TGTGCCAGCAGAATCACAGGGGTGAACACTGAAGCTTTCTTT
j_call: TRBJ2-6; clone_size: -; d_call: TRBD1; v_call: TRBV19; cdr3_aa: CASTPDRAPPEGANVLTF; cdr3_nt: TGTGCCAGTACCCCGGACAGGGCTCCACCAGAAGGGGCCAACGTCCTGACTTTC
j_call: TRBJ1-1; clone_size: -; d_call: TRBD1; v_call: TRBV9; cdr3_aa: CASSSQGAGTEAFF; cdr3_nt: TGTGCCAGCAGCTCGCAGGGGGCGGGCACTGAAGCTTTCTTT
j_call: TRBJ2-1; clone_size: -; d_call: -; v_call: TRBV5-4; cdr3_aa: CASSLKVSENGQFF; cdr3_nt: TGTGCCAGCAGCTTGAAGGTGTCGGAGAATGGGCAGTTCTTC
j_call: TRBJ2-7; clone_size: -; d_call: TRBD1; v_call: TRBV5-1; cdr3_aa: CASSLDGTVIDEQYF; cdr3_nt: TGCGCCAGCAGCTTGGACGGGACAGTGATAGACGAGCAGTACTTC
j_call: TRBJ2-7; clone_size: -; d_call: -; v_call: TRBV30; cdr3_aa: CACTGTYEQYF; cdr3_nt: TGTGCCTGTACAGGGACCTACGAGCAGTACTTC
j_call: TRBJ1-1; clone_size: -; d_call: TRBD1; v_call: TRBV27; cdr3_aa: CASSLTGQGTYRLNTEAFF; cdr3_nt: TGTGCCAGCAGTTTAACGGGACAGGGGACCTATAGATTGAACACTGAAGCTTTCTTT
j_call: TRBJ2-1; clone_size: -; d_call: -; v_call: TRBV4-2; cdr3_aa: CASSQFGGGEYNEQFF; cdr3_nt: TGTGCCAGCAGCCAATTTGGCGGGGGCGAATACAATGAGCAGTTCTTC
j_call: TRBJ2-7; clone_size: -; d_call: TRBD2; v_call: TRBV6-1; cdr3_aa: CASSEWGGYEQYF; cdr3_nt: TGTGCCAGCAGTGAGTGGGGGGGGTACGAGCAGTACTTC
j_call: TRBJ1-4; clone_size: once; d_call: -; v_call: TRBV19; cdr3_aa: CASTVLATNEKLFF; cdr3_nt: TGTGCCAGTACGGTGCTCGCAACTAATGAAAAACTGTTTTTT
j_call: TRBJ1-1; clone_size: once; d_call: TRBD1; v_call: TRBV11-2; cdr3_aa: CASSSRTGFNTEAFF; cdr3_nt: TGTGCCAGCAGCTCCAGGACAGGGTTCAACACTGAAGCTTTCTTT
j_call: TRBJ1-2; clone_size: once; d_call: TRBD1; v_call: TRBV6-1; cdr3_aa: CASSEAGQFRGYTF; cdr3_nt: TGTGCCAGCAGTGAAGCGGGACAGTTTCGCGGCTACACCTTC
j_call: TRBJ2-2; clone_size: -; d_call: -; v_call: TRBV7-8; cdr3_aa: CASSLARRATGELFF; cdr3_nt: TGTGCCAGCAGCTTAGCTAGGAGGGCCACCGGGGAGCTGTTTTTT
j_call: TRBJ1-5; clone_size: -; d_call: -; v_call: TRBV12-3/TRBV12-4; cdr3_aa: CASSLQGNQPQHF; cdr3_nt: TGTGCCAGCAGTTTGCAGGGCAATCAGCCCCAGCATTTT
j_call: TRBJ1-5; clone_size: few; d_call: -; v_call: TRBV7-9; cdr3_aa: CASSFTGMGQPQHF; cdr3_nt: TGTGCCAGCAGCTTTACAGGGATGGGTCAGCCCCAGCATTTT
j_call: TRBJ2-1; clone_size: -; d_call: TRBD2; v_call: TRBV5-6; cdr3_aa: CASSTWTSGRWPSLNEQFF; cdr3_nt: TGTGCCAGCAGCACCTGGACTAGCGGGAGGTGGCCCTCCCTCAATGAGCAGTTCTTC
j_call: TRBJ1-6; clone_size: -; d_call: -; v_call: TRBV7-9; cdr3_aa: CASSLREELNSPLHF; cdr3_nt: TGTGCCAGCAGCCTCAGGGAAGAATTAAATTCACCCCTCCACTTT
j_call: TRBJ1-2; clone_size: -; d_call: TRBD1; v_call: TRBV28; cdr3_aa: CASRAGTGWGYGYTF; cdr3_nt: TGTGCCAGCAGGGCGGGGACAGGATGGGGCTATGGCTACACCTTC
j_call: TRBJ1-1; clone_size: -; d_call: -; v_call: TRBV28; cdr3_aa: CASSVHRVGGEAFF; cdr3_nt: TGTGCCAGCAGTGTACACAGGGTTGGCGGTGAAGCTTTCTTT
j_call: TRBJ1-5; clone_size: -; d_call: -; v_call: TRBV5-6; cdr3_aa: CASSWGNVGSQPQHF; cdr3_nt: TGTGCCAGCAGCTGGGGCAATGTGGGCTCTCAGCCCCAGCATTTT
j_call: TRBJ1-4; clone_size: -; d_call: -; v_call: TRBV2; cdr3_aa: CASSEAGGGANEKLFF; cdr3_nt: TGTGCCAGCAGTGAAGCGGGAGGAGGGGCGAATGAAAAACTGTTTTTT
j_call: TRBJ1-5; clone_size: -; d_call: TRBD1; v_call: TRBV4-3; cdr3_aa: CASSTDRDLQPQHF; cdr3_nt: TGCGCCAGCAGCACGGACAGGGATCTCCAGCCCCAGCATTTT
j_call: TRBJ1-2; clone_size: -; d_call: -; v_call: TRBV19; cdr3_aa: CASSDKRTANYGYTF; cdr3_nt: TGTGCCAGTAGTGATAAGCGGACCGCTAACTATGGCTACACCTTC
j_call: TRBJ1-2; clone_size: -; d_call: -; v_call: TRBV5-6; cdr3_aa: CASSRDYGYTF; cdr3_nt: TGTGCCAGCAGCCGAGACTATGGCTACACCTTC
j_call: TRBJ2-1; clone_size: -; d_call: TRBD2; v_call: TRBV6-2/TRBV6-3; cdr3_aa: CASSYIRGGGNYNEQFF; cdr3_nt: TGTGCCAGCAGTTATATTCGGGGCGGGGGGAACTACAATGAGCAGTTCTTC